These T cell receptor beta chains were read from a single sample in a study of a mutant IDH1 vaccine in newly diagnosed glioma. Clones were read by immunoSEQ multiplex PCR, and TCRdb kept only the in-frame ones, dropping some. The sample contains under 40,000 clones, roughly 80% of which appear only once. No cognate antigen is known for these TCRs. The sample here was PBMCs, taken from a glioma patient whose treatment included an IDH1 peptide vaccine. These receptors were taken from a woman aged 18-30 years with glioma. The CDR3 runs from the conserved cysteine through the conserved F or W. D genes are given only for firm matches. For some rows the clone size is stated as once, few or many, or as a class when expanded; others skip it.

cdr3_aa cdr3_nt j_call clone_size d_call v_call
CASSPPSIGSNTEAFF TGTGCCAGCTCACCACCGTCGATCGGCAGTAACACTGAAGCTTTCTTT TRBJ1-1 . . TRBV18
CSVLRGGGDGYTF TGCAGCGTTCTAAGAGGGGGAGGAGATGGCTACACCTTC TRBJ1-2 . . TRBV29-1
CASSIGAVNSNQPQHF TGTGCCAGTAGTATAGGGGCGGTAAATAGCAATCAGCCCCAGCATTTT TRBJ1-5 . . TRBV19
CASSLSGQGTYEQYF TGTGCCAGCAGCTTGTCGGGACAGGGGACCTACGAGCAGTACTTC TRBJ2-7 . TRBD1 TRBV7-2
CASSTTGFPSYEQYF TGTGCCAGCAGCACGACAGGGTTCCCCTCCTACGAGCAGTACTTC TRBJ2-7 . TRBD1 TRBV7-9
CASSLAGGEEQYF TGTGCCAGCAGTTTAGCGGGGGGGGAAGAGCAGTACTTC TRBJ2-7 . TRBD2 TRBV28
CASSSWEVTEAFF TGTGCCAGCAGCTCCTGGGAGGTTACTGAAGCTTTCTTT TRBJ1-1 . . TRBV21-1
CASGRNYEQYF TGTGCCAGCGGGCGAAACTACGAGCAGTACTTC TRBJ2-7 . . TRBV5-6
CASTYRPGRSTTEAFF TGTGCCAGTACCTACCGACCGGGGCGCAGCACCACTGAAGCTTTCTTT TRBJ1-1 . . TRBV19
CASSGGDSRNYGYTF TGTGCCAGCAGTGGGGGGGACAGCCGCAACTATGGCTACACCTTC TRBJ1-2 once TRBD1 TRBV27
CASSVRDVLLEQYF TGTGCCAGCAGCGTACGGGACGTATTGCTCGAGCAGTACTTC TRBJ2-7 . . TRBV21-1
CASSLGGDRKAFF TGTGCCAGCAGCTTAGGCGGGGACAGAAAAGCTTTCTTT TRBJ1-1 . TRBD1 TRBV7-9
CASSEGHFMGSNYEQYF TGTGCCAGCAGTGAAGGTCATTTTATGGGCAGTAACTACGAGCAGTACTTC TRBJ2-7 . . TRBV6-1
CASRPKKHPGQGWEKLFF TGTGCAAGTCGTCCCAAAAAGCACCCGGGACAGGGGTGGGAAAAACTGTTTTTT TRBJ1-4 . . TRBV12-2
CATGRAGPYEQYF TGTGCCACCGGCAGGGCAGGGCCCTACGAGCAGTACTTC TRBJ2-7 few . TRBV27
CASSSGTGGSQPQHF TGTGCCAGCAGCTCAGGTACAGGGGGCTCTCAGCCCCAGCATTTT TRBJ1-5 medium-sized TRBD1 TRBV7-2
CASKPRLGIFSYNEQFF TGTGCCAGCAAACCCCGTCTGGGGATATTCTCCTACAATGAGCAGTTCTTC TRBJ2-1 . . TRBV27
CAAVGRESPGNTIYF TGTGCCGCCGTTGGCAGGGAATCTCCTGGAAACACCATATATTTT TRBJ1-3 . . TRBV19
CASSPRVARETTDTQYF TGTGCCAGCAGCCCCCGGGTTGCGCGCGAAACCACAGATACGCAGTATTTT TRBJ2-3 . . TRBV13
CASSPSYEQFF TGTGCCAGCAGCCCGTCCTATGAGCAGTTCTTC TRBJ2-1 . . TRBV7-2
CASSLAQGWFF TGTGCCAGCAGCTTAGCACAGGGGTGGTTCTTC TRBJ2-1 . TRBD1 TRBV7-9
CASSSFTGVEQYF TGTGCCAGCAGTTCGTTCACAGGGGTCGAGCAGTACTTC TRBJ2-7 once TRBD1 TRBV28
CASSVSGGASYNEQFF TGTGCCAGCAGCGTTAGCGGGGGGGCGTCCTACAATGAGCAGTTCTTC TRBJ2-1 . TRBD2 TRBV9
CASSLETGRFLDIQETQYF TGTGCCAGCAGCTTAGAGACGGGGCGCTTCCTGGACATCCAAGAGACCCAGTACTTC TRBJ2-5 . . TRBV7-2
CASSVEEGEHSPLHF TGTGCCAGCAGCGTGGAGGAGGGCGAGCATTCACCCCTCCACTTT TRBJ1-6 . . TRBV9